One TCR beta chain is described in this entry. The antigen remains unidentified. This CDR3 is built from 13 residues. The germline gives CDR1 SQVTM, CDR2 ANQGSEA. V was pared by 3 bases and J by 2 bases, with 10 bases between. This entry comes from a study of OX40 agonist ivuxolimab in advanced cancers. Study-wide results and caveats: Undetermined was the antigen specificity of the expanded peripheral T cells.

TCRdb's copy holds only in-frame clones and misses some; the assay was immunoSEQ multiplex PCR. The top ten hold 0.6% to 0.85% of the sample, which has some 85,000 clones, roughly 88% seen once. The gene calls are TRBV29-1 and TRBJ1-2, with a weak D call TRBD1 (5 bases). Sequenced material: CD4+ or CD8+ T cells sorted from blood, taken in a trial of the OX40 agonist ivuxolimab. The source is an adult with an advanced solid tumor such as melanoma, head and neck, liver or kidney cancer. The CDR3 DNA is TGCAGCGTTGAGAAAGACAGAAACTATGGCTACACCTTC. This gives the protein CSVEKDRNYGYTF.